Below are 27 T cell receptor beta chains sequenced from a single sample in a study of cytomegalovirus exposure and HLA in healthy donors. It was with 60 Vbeta and 13 Jbeta primers that the PCR ran. TCRdb keeps only in-frame clones here, not all; method: immunoSEQ multiplex PCR. The sample gives 200,000 or so clones, almost 70% of which show up once; 2.6% is in the top ten. Sequenced: PBMCs. These receptors originate from a middle-aged man in good health and CMV-seropositive.

This clone was counted a few times. CDR3 sequence (DNA): TGTGCCAGCAGCTTAGCTGAACTTCCGGGGGATGAGCAGTTCTTC. It specifies CASSLAELPGDEQFF. J is TRBJ2-1 and V is TRBV7-8; maybe TRBD2 (6 bases). This CDR3 is 15 amino acids long. Germline V lookup: CDR1 SGHVS, CDR2 FQNEAQ. Trimming left V 0 bases short and J 8 bases short, with 14 bases between.

This clone was counted between two and nine times. V is TRBV18 and J is TRBJ1-3, with TRBD1 identical over 8 bases. CDR1 and CDR2 from the germline V gene are KGHSH and LQKENI. The V and J ends lost 0 bases and 3 bases, in that order; junction bases with no gene match: 4. The CDR3 covers 16 residues. Here the CDR3 DNA reads TGTGCCAGCTCACCACCGAGCAGGGGGCTTGGAAACACCATATATTTT. Its protein is CASSPPSRGLGNTIYF. Combining the CDR3 with reference TRBV18 and TRBJ1-3 gives the whole variable domain NAGVMQNPRHLVRRRGQEARLRCSPMKGHSHVYWYRQLPEEGLKFMVYLQKENIIDESGMPKERFSAEFPKEGPSILRIQQVVRGDSAAYFCASSPPSRGLGNTIYFGEGSWLTVV.

This clone was seen only a few times. This chain links TRBV7-9 with TRBJ1-5; D gene ambiguous. Germline loops: CDR1 SEHNR, CDR2 FQNEAQ (reference sequence). CDR3 length: 13 amino acids. V lost 1 base, J lost 6 bases, and 7 bases lay in between. The CDR3 DNA reads TGTGCCAGCAGCTTAGGCGGTTCTCAGCCCCAGCATTTT. It encodes CASSLGGSQPQHF.

V usage is TRBV7-8 and J usage is TRBJ1-1, with D possibly matching TRBD1 (5 bases). Looked up from germline, CDR1 is SGHVS and CDR2 is FQNEAQ. There are 14 residues in the CDR3. Trimming shortened V by 1 base and J by 3 bases, and 9 bases separated the two germline ends. CDR3 in DNA: TGTGCCAGCAGCTTAGGACGGGGGGACACTGAAGCTTTCTTT. It encodes CASSLGRGDTEAFF. Complete variable domain (other parts from reference TRBV7-8 and TRBJ1-1): GAGVSQSPRYKVAKRGQDVALRCDPISGHVSLFWYQQALGQGPEFLTYFQNEAQLDKSGLPSDRFFAERPEGSVSTLKIQRTQQEDSAVYLCASSLGRGDTEAFFGQGTRLTVV.

The rearrangement uses TRBV11-2 and TRBJ2-1, with 7 positions matching TRBD1. This CDR3 is built from 16 residues. After removal of 2 bases from V and 6 bases from J, the junction contained 10 bases not matched to a gene. From germline, CDR1 is SGHAT and CDR2 FQNNGV. The CDR3 here is CASSLLPRQGSNEQFF. The CDR3 DNA is TGTGCCAGCAGCTTACTGCCAAGACAGGGCTCCAATGAGCAGTTCTTC. Based on the CDR3 plus reference TRBV11-2 and TRBJ2-1, the full variable domain is EAGVAQSPRYKIIEKRQSVAFWCNPISGHATLYWYQQILGQGPKLLIQFQNNGVVDDSQLPKDRFSAERLKGVDSTLKIQPAKLEDSAVYLCASSLLPRQGSNEQFFGPGTRLTVL.

The chain carries TRBV2 and TRBJ2-7; D not resolved. With 2 bases removed from V and 7 bases from J, the gap between germline ends came to 9 bases. Germline lookup yields CDR1 SNHLY and CDR2 FYNNEI. This CDR3 contains 12 residues. The chain's CDR3 is CASSETRREQYF. CDR3 DNA: TGTGCCAGCAGTGAAACCCGGCGGGAGCAGTACTTC.

This clone was counted once. V usage is TRBV9 and J usage is TRBJ2-7, with no clear D. Trimming removed 0 bases from V and 7 bases from J, with 8 bases in between. The CDR3 has 12 amino acids. Looked up from germline, CDR1 is SGDLS and CDR2 is YYNGEE. CDR3 DNA: TGTGCCAGCAGCGTAGGCCGCGGAGAGCAGTACTTC. This codes for CASSVGRGEQYF.

The CDR3 sequence is CASSWGQTQETQYF. The DNA of the CDR3 is TGTGCCAGCAGCTGGGGACAGACCCAAGAGACCCAGTACTTC. V and J are TRBV7-9 and TRBJ2-5; 7 positions agree with TRBD1. CDR1 SEHNR and CDR2 FQNEAQ come from the germline V gene (reference sequence). The CDR3 is 14 residues long. The V and J ends lost 4 bases and 1 base, in that order; junction bases with no gene match: 3.

The V and J genes are TRBV7-7 and TRBJ2-1, with 10 nucleotides matching TRBD2. V trimming: 5 bases; J trimming: 3 bases; junction bases outside the gene matches: 19. Germline V lookup: CDR1 SSHAT, CDR2 FNYEAQ (reference sequence). The CDR3 has 20 residues. CDR3 in amino acids: CASSASLAGEPGALYNEQFF. DNA for the CDR3: TGTGCCAGCAGCGCCTCTCTAGCGGGGGAGCCAGGGGCCCTCTACAATGAGCAGTTCTTC.

With regard to this clone: Other DNA sequences in the sample encode the same CDR3. The V call is TRBV6-5, the J call TRBJ1-2; 9 nucleotides line up with TRBD1. Per germline, CDR1 MNHEY and CDR2 SVGAGI. The CDR3 is 15 residues long. V lost 0 bases, J lost 5 bases, and 4 bases stayed unmatched. The CDR3 is CASSYSTGGGYGYTF. The DNA for the CDR3 is TGTGCCAGCAGTTACTCCACAGGGGGCGGGTATGGCTACACCTTC.

This rearrangement joins TRBV11-2 to TRBJ1-1; D is unclear. Trimming left V 0 bases short and J 0 bases short, with 5 bases between. Germline V gene sequence: CDR1 SGHAT, CDR2 FQNNGV. The CDR3 runs 14 residues. The CDR3 sequence: CASSLDRVNTEAFF. For the CDR3, the DNA is TGTGCCAGCAGCTTAGACCGGGTGAACACTGAAGCTTTCTTT.

V gene TRBV19 combines with J gene TRBJ2-7; TRBD1 matches at 8 bases. V gave up 5 bases and J gave up 4 bases; unmatched junction bases: 10. CDR1 is LNHDA, CDR2 SQIVND, per germline (reference sequence). The CDR3 is 15 amino acids. This CDR3 is CASSSSGGLVYEQYF. CDR3 in DNA: TGTGCCAGTAGTTCCTCAGGGGGCTTGGTGTACGAGCAGTACTTC.

J is TRBJ1-1 and V is TRBV7-8, with D hard to call. The CDR3 has 13 residues. The germline CDR1 and CDR2 sequences are SGHVS and FQNEAQ. V was pared by 1 base and J by 6 bases, with 9 bases between. DNA of the CDR3: TGTGCCAGCAGCTTAGTCCTAGACGCTGAAGCTTTCTTT. Translation: CASSLVLDAEAFF.

J is TRBJ2-7 and V is TRBV2; the match to TRBD2 covers 11 bases. Germline loops: CDR1 SNHLY, CDR2 FYNNEI. The CDR3 sequence is 15 residues long. Trimming cost V 7 bases and J 3 bases; bases outside gene matches: 8. In DNA form, the CDR3 reads TGTGCCAGCACCCGCCCACTAGCGGGGGACTACGAGCAGTACTTC. Its translation: CASTRPLAGDYEQYF.

The chain carries TRBV29-1 and TRBJ2-1, with a possible D match to TRBD1 (5 bases). Germline values: CDR1 SQVTM, CDR2 ANQGSEA. V was shortened by 7 bases and J by 7 bases, with 11 bases between the two germline ends. CDR3 length equals 11 residues. The CDR3, as DNA: TGCAGCGCAGGGAAAGTTAATGAGCAGTTCTTC. Translated: CSAGKVNEQFF.

V and J are TRBV28 and TRBJ2-7, with 7 positions matching TRBD2. The CDR3 runs 12 residues. Germline V CDR1 and CDR2: MDHEN, SYDVKM. J lost 3 bases, V lost 11 bases, and 7 bases had no gene match. CDR3 residues: CAVRGDHYEQYF. The DNA for the CDR3 is TGTGCCGTCCGGGGGGACCACTACGAGCAGTACTTC.

The chain employs TRBV7-3 and TRBJ2-1, with a tentative D call TRBD2 (7 bases). Trimming left V 5 bases short and J 12 bases short, with 17 bases between. CDR1 is SGHTA and CDR2 is FQGTGA in the germline V gene. The CDR3 is 13 residues long. The CDR3 sequence: CASSLGGPGGQFF. In DNA form, the CDR3 reads TGTGCCAGCAGCCTCGGGGGGCCGGGTGGGCAGTTCTTC.

This clone has a handful of counts. The V and J genes are TRBV6-6 and TRBJ1-6; tentatively, D is TRBD1 (6 bases). The germline gives CDR1 MNHNY, CDR2 SVGAGI (reference sequence). V was clipped by 5 bases and J by 7 bases, with 15 bases between them. CDR3 length: 15 amino acids. CDR3 region: CASSPPGQRNSPLHF. CDR3 DNA: TGTGCCAGCAGTCCGCCGGGACAAAGGAATTCACCCCTCCACTTT.

The chain couples TRBV4-2 to TRBJ1-3; D is perhaps TRBD1 (6 bases). The CDR3 is 16 residues long. Germline lookup yields CDR1 LGHNA and CDR2 YNFKEQ. With 6 bases removed from V and 6 bases from J, the gap between germline ends came to 21 bases. In DNA form, the CDR3 reads TGTGCCAGCAGTTCTACCCCAGGGGCCCGAACAAACACCATATATTTT. This translates into CASSSTPGARTNTIYF.

This clone was observed a few times. The chain employs TRBV5-1 and TRBJ2-2; 13 bases match TRBD2. Germline trimming cut 2 bases from V and 4 bases from J; bases unmatched to any gene: 2. The CDR3 has 16 residues. Germline values: CDR1 SGHRS, CDR2 YFSETQ. The CDR3 reads CASSFTSGGATGELFF. DNA for the CDR3: TGCGCCAGCAGCTTTACTAGCGGGGGGGCCACCGGGGAGCTGTTTTTT.

A few counts support this clone. This chain links TRBV28 with TRBJ1-1, with D unclear. There are 14 residues in the CDR3. V was cut by 4 bases and J by 1 base, with 10 bases left in between. CDR1 is MDHEN, CDR2 SYDVKM, per germline. The CDR3 sequence is CASSSPDKNTEAFF. The CDR3 DNA sequence: TGTGCCAGCAGTTCACCAGACAAGAACACTGAAGCTTTCTTT.

This sequence joins TRBV2 and TRBJ2-7, with D maybe TRBD2 (6 bases). This CDR3 is built from 13 residues. V lost 5 bases and J lost 7, with 15 bases in between. CDR1 and CDR2 (germline): SNHLY, FYNNEI. CDR3 bases: TGTGCCAGCAGTAAGGTTTTGGGGGGTGAGCAGTACTTC. Translation gives CASSKVLGGEQYF.

This clone appeared a single time. The J gene is TRBJ1-2, the V gene TRBV4-1; D is ambiguous. The CDR3 runs to 12 residues. Germline CDR1 is MGHRA and CDR2 is YSYEKL. The ends were cut back, 2 bases at V and 12 bases at J, with 13 bases in the middle. CDR3 loop: CASSQSGDRNTF. CDR3 sequence (DNA): TGCGCCAGCAGCCAATCGGGAGATAGGAACACCTTC.

The CDR3 loop reads CASSLVSGSSYEQYF. The CDR3 coding sequence is TGTGCCAGCAGCTTAGTGTCCGGGAGCTCCTACGAGCAGTACTTC. The chain employs TRBV7-2 and TRBJ2-7; tentatively, D is TRBD2 (6 bases). Trimming took 1 base from V and 0 from J, leaving 10 bases between them. The germline V gene has CDR1 SGHTA and CDR2 FQGNSA. The CDR3 loop spans 15 amino acids.

This clone was counted between two and nine times. The chain employs TRBV29-1 and TRBJ1-4; 7 bases map to TRBD1. The CDR3 runs to 15 residues. Germline lookup yields CDR1 SQVTM and CDR2 ANQGSEA. V was clipped by 0 bases and J by 10 bases; unmatched bases: 11. DNA for the CDR3: TGCAGCGTTGAAGACCCACAGGGGACGGGGAGAAAACTGTTTTTT. Its protein product is CSVEDPQGTGRKLFF. The full variable domain, rest sourced from reference TRBV29-1 and TRBJ1-4, is SAVISQKPSRDICQRGTSLTIQCQVDSQVTMMFWYRQQPGQSLTLIATANQGSEATYESGFVIDKFPISRPNLTFSTLTVSNMSPEDSSIYLCSVEDPQGTGRKLFFGSGTQLSVL.

Details on this clone: This sample also contains other DNA sequences that code for the same CDR3. This chain links TRBV10-3 with TRBJ2-3, with 7 bases aligning to TRBD2. V lost 3 bases and J lost 1; bases outside the gene matches: 4. The CDR3 is 15 residues long. CDR1 and CDR2 from the germline V gene are ENHRY and SYGVKD. CDR3 sequence (DNA): TGTGCCATCAGTGATGGGGCGGGGGGCACAGATACGCAGTATTTT. Protein: CAISDGAGGTDTQYF.

The J gene is TRBJ1-5, the V gene TRBV7-8, with no clear D. Trimming pared 4 bases from V and 9 bases from J, leaving 16 bases between. CDR3 size: 14 residues. Looked up from germline, CDR1 is SGHVS and CDR2 is FQNEAQ. This chain's CDR3 is CASSSGLGGLPQHF. CDR3 DNA: TGTGCCAGCAGCTCCGGACTCGGTGGATTGCCCCAGCATTTT.